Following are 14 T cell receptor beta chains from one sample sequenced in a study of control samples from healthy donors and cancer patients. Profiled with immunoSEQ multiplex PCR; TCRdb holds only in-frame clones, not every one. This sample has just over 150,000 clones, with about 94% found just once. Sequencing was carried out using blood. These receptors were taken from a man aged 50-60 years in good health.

The DNA of the CDR3 is TGCAGCGTTCGGAACAGGGGGTTCCAAGAGACCCAGTACTTC. Its protein product is CSVRNRGFQETQYF. V usage is TRBV29-1 and J usage is TRBJ2-5, with 8 nucleotides matching TRBD1. V dropped 5 bases and J dropped 1; count of bases not matched to a gene: 6. Germline V CDR1 and CDR2: SQVTM, ANQGSEA. This CDR3 comprises 14 residues.

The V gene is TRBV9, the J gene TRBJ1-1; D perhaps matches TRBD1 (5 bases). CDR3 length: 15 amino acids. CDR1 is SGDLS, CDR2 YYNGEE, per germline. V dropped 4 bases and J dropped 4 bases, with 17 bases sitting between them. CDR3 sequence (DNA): TGTGCCAGCAGCCCTACGCGAGGAGGGACCACTGAAGCTTTCTTT. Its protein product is CASSPTRGGTTEAFF.

The CDR3 DNA follows: TGTGCCAGCAGCGACCGGACAGGGGGCTCCTACGAGCAGTACTTC. This encodes CASSDRTGGSYEQYF. This chain connects TRBV7-2 to TRBJ2-7; 10 nucleotides agree with TRBD1. The CDR3 runs to 15 residues. The V gene end was trimmed by 5 bases and the J gene end by 0 bases; junction bases not matched to a gene: 4. Per germline, CDR1 SGHTA and CDR2 FQGNSA.

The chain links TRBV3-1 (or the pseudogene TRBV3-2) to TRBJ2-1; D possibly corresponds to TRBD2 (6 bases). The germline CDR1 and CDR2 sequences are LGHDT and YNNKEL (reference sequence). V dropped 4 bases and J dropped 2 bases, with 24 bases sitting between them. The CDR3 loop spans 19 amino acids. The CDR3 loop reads CASSPYTSLEDQAYNEQFF. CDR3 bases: TGTGCCAGCAGCCCGTACACTAGCTTGGAGGACCAGGCCTACAATGAGCAGTTCTTC.

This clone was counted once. This chain's CDR3 is CASSLGQGRNQPQHF. The CDR3 DNA is TGTGCCAGCAGCTTGGGGCAGGGGAGAAATCAGCCCCAGCATTTT. The chain joins TRBV5-4 to TRBJ1-5, with D possibly matching TRBD1 (6 bases). Germline-derived CDR1 and CDR2 are SGHNT and YYREEE (reference sequence). This CDR3 spans 15 amino acids. The V end lost 0 bases, the J end lost 4 bases, and 11 bases lay between the germline ends.

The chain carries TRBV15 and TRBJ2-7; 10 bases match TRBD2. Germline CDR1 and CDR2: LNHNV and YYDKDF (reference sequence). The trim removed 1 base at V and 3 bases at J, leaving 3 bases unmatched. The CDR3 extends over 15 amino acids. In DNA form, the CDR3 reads TGTGCCACCAGCAGAGTTAAGCGGGAGGGCTACGAGCAGTACTTC. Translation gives CATSRVKREGYEQYF.

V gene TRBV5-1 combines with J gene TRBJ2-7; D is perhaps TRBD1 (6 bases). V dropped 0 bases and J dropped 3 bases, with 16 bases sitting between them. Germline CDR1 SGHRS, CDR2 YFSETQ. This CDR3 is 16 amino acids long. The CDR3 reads CASSLEGQGKSYEQYF. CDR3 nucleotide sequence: TGCGCCAGCAGCTTGGAGGGGCAGGGGAAGAGCTACGAGCAGTACTTC.

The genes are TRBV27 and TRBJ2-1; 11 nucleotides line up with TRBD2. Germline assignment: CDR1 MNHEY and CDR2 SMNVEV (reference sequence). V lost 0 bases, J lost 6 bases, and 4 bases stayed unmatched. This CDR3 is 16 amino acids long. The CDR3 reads CASSLSSSGRPNEQFF. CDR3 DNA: TGTGCCAGCAGTTTATCGTCTAGCGGGAGGCCCAATGAGCAGTTCTTC.

The CDR3 is CASSVEGARNYGYTF. The CDR3 DNA reads as TGTGCCAGCAGCGTAGAAGGCGCGCGAAACTATGGCTACACCTTC. The gene calls are TRBV9 and TRBJ1-2, with D unresolved. V was trimmed by 0 bases and J by 2 bases, leaving 11 bases between them. Germline loops: CDR1 SGDLS, CDR2 YYNGEE. The CDR3 is made up of 15 amino acids.

The CDR3 nucleotides are TGTGCCAGTAGTATAGGTTCGACAGGAGAGACCCAGTACTTC. Its protein is CASSIGSTGETQYF. This rearrangement joins TRBV19 to TRBJ2-5, with a possible D match to TRBD1 (6 bases). This CDR3 comprises 14 residues. The germline V gene has CDR1 LNHDA and CDR2 SQIVND (reference sequence). The V end was cut by 1 base, the J end by 4 bases, with 10 bases between.

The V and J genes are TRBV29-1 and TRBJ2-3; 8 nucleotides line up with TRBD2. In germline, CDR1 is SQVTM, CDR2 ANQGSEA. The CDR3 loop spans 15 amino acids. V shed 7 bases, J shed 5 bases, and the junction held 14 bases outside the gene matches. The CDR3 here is CSASPLSGLGDTQYF. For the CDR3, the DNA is TGCAGCGCTTCACCTCTGTCGGGACTAGGAGATACGCAGTATTTT.

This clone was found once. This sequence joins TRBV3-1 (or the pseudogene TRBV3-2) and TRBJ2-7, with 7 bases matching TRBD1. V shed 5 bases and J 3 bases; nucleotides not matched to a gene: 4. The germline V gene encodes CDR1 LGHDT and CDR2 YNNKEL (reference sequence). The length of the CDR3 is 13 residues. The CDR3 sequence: CASSYRDSYEQYF. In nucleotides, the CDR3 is TGTGCCAGCAGCTACCGGGACAGCTACGAGCAGTACTTC.

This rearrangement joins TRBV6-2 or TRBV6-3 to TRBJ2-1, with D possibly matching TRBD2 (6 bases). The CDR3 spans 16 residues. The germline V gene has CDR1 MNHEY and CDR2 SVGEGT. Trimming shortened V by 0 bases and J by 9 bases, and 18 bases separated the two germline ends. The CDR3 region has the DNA TGTGCCAGCAGTTACTCGACGGGAGCCACCTTGTTTGAGCAGTTCTTC. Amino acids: CASSYSTGATLFEQFF.

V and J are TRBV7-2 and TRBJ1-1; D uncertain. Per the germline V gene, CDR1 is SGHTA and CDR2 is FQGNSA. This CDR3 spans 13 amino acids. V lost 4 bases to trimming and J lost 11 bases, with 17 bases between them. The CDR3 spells CASSYASGRVAFF. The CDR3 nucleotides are TGTGCCAGCAGCTACGCGTCTGGAAGGGTGGCTTTCTTT. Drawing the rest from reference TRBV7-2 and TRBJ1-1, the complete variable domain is GAGVSQSPSNKVTEKGKDVELRCDPISGHTALYWYRQSLGQGLEFLIYFQGNSAPDKSGLPSDRFSAERTGGSVSTLTIQRTQQEDSAVYLCASSYASGRVAFFGQGTRLTVV.